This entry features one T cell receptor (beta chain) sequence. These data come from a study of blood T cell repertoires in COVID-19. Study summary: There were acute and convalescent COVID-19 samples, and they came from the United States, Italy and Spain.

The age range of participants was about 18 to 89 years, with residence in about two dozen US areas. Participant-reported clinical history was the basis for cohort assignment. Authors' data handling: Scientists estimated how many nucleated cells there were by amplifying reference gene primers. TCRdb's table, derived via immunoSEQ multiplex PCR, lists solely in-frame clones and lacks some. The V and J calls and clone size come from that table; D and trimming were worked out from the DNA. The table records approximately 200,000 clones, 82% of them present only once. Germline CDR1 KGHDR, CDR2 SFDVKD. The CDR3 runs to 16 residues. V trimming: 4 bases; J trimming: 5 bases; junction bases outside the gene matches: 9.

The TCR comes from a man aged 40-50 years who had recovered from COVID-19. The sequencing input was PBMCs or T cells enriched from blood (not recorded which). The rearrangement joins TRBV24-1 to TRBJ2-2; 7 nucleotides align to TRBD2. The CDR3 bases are TGTGCCACCAGTGACTCGACTAGCCGAAAAACCGGGGAGCTGTTTTTT. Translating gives CATSDSTSRKTGELFF.